There are a few counts of the clone carrying this TCR beta chain. Its antigen is not known. The source of the sample is a study of blood T cells in healthy people across ages. The study, taken as a whole, reports: Roughly linearly, TCR beta diversity per million T cells fell as age increased.

The CDR3 totals 13 residues. Germline V gives CDR1 SGHTA, CDR2 FQGTGA. V was shortened by 3 bases and J by 2 bases, with 7 bases between the two germline ends. Then a second PCR, running about 6 to 12 cycles, was carried out with a sample-barcoded 5' primer and a J-beta primer mix. The template-switch adaptor, which had 12 random nucleotides, put a tag on each cDNA molecule. TCRdb redid the calling of the 5' RACE reads with MiXCR, one entry per CDR3 protein. The sample shows 780,000 or so distinct CDR3 sequences, roughly 50% of them seen only once. The people who gave samples were healthy Caucasians from Russia, aged roughly 6 to 95.

The sequenced material came from blood. The chain is built from TRBV7-3 and TRBJ2-5; D gene ambiguous. The origin of this receptor is an elderly man in good health. The CDR3 nucleotides are TGTGCCAGCAGCTTTGAGGCGCAAGAGACCCAGTACTTC. Protein sequence: CASSFEAQETQYF.